These T cell receptor beta chains were read from a single sample in a study of response to subunit inactivated influenza vaccine. MiXCR was run by TCRdb on the RT-PCR reads, yielding one entry per CDR3 protein. The sample has hundreds of thousands of distinct CDR3 sequences, around 11% seen once; the top ten hold around 10%. These same data were also listed under a study on T cells expressing NK-cell markers.

The sequencing here drew on PBMCs from blood, taken on the day of vaccination. The receptors come from a man aged 50-59 years who received an inactivated influenza vaccine. Each CDR3 is given with its conserved first and last residue. For some rows the clone size is stated as once, few or many, or as a class when expanded; others skip it.

cdr3_length	clone_size	v_call	j_call	cdr3_aa
16	NA	TRBV12-3/TRBV12-4	TRBJ1-1	CASSFLTGRLIPEAFF
15	NA	TRBV18	TRBJ1-2	CASSPPTAVNYGYTF
14	NA	TRBV5-1	TRBJ2-7	CASSLASFPYEQYF
13	few	TRBV29-1	TRBJ2-3	CSVTQEPRDTQYF
16	many	TRBV5-4	TRBJ2-1	CASSLGGPSSYNEQFF
15	few	TRBV4-1	TRBJ2-7	CASSPRGQGAYEQYF
15	NA	TRBV11-2	TRBJ2-7	CASSLVQGFTYEQYF
13	NA	TRBV20-1	TRBJ2-1	CSARRNFDNKQFF
14	few	TRBV9	TRBJ2-7	CASSVAGLSYEQYF
17	NA	TRBV27	TRBJ2-7	CASSWTSGSVPSYEQYF
15	NA	TRBV29-1	TRBJ2-2	CSVGGGRGATGELFF
15	NA	TRBV4-1	TRBJ2-3	CASSRIQGSTDTQYF
13	NA	TRBV27	TRBJ2-7	CARGTVTLYEQYF
14	NA	TRBV2	TRBJ1-2	CASSGDSTYYGYTF
17	NA	TRBV6-2/TRBV6-3	TRBJ1-1	CASSSDWTGPMNTEAFF
15	NA	TRBV7-2	TRBJ1-3	CASSPQGFSGNTIYF
17	many	TRBV6-5	TRBJ2-2	CASSSIVSDRTTGELFF
14	NA	TRBV20-1	TRBJ2-3	CSAAAGGEGDTQYF
14	few	TRBV9	TRBJ1-6	CASSVATGNSPLHF
15	NA	TRBV5-4	TRBJ2-1	CASSLVWRNVGEQFF
16	NA	TRBV3-1	TRBJ2-7	CASSAPLSSGINEQYF
15	NA	TRBV5-1	TRBJ1-4	CASSVNREMFEKLFF
14	NA	TRBV2	TRBJ1-3	CASGQGASGNTIYF
13	few	TRBV12-3/TRBV12-4	TRBJ2-7	CASSMDRGYEQYF
13	few	TRBV28	TRBJ2-1	CASSSPLRNEQFF
17	NA	TRBV5-6	TRBJ2-1	CASSPYSPGLASDEQFF
13	NA	TRBV4-2	TRBJ2-1	CASSQGPGNEQFF
15	few	TRBV5-1	TRBJ1-6	CASSRGPGIDSPLHF
13	few	TRBV28	TRBJ1-5	CASRGGGNQPQHF
18	many	TRBV20-1	TRBJ1-1	CSAMANPGQGLSYTEAFF
21	many	TRBV11-2	TRBJ2-2	CASSLVRTSAVQTANTGELFF
14	many	TRBV5-6	TRBJ2-4	CASQRRDKGNIQYF
12	NA	TRBV6-2/TRBV6-3	TRBJ2-5	CASSLMAETQYF